This TCR beta chain was recorded in a study of blood T cell repertoires in COVID-19 (dated by TCRdb to the early 2020s). General notes on the study: Samples covering the acute and convalescent phases of COVID-19 were provided by collaborators in the United States, Italy and Spain. HLA class I and class II types, where available, came from metadata supplied by the sample provider rather than from assay-based typing. Sample metadata almost always included a de-identified subject ID, COVID-19 status, age in years and sex. The prospective study material was composed of cDNA or gDNA derived from T cells, B-cell-depleted T cells, or PBMCs. Subjects who had been exposed to COVID-19, were actively infected with it, or had recovered from it provided the deeply sampled blood TCRbeta repertoires that made up the dataset. Samples were obtained from the ongoing ImmuneRACE study (first 160 participants) and from over 1,000 subjects provided by 6 global collaborators. A freely available public database, intended as a resource for researchers studying the immune response to SARS-CoV-2, is where the repertoires were released. The paper as a whole reports these results and caveats: How much clinical and demographic metadata was included differed by source and by participant, and the metadata was provided uncurated.

Trimming at the junction amounts to 1 base on V and 5 bases on J, and the germline ends lie 17 bases apart. The CDR3 runs 17 residues from the cysteine to the phenylalanine. Only the CDR3 DNA stays, 51 bases, in frame from base 1. Taken from the germline V gene, the CDR1 and CDR2 loops are SGHTA and FQGNSA. With respect to this clone: Its antigen target is currently unknown. No quality values exist for individual bases; no much larger clone is one base distant.

The collaborating institutions used their own protocols to collect whole blood in K2EDTA tubes. Collaborator samples were shipped for TCRbeta analysis as frozen whole blood, isolated PBMCs, or DNA extracted from either sample type. TCRbeta CDR3 regions were amplified from genomic DNA using the immunoSEQ Assay, a bias-controlled multiplex PCR. On the authors' methods: Within the assay, amplification of reference gene primers was used to estimate how many nucleated cells each sample contained. To quantify the absolute abundance of each unique TCRbeta CDR3 rearrangement, sequence reads were collapsed and filtered. For each sample, productive Simpson clonality was calculated as the square root of Simpson's diversity index across productive rearrangements. TCRdb took this table from immuneACCESS and kept in-frame rearrangements with V and J called. Such tables lack part of the clones; where checked against another copy, unresolved V genes explain under half of the gap, and the rest is unexplained. V and J calls and clone size come straight from that table; D and trimming were deduced from the DNA. In this sample the table shows about 120,000 clones, 82% of which occur a single time. Of the sample, roughly 12% is held by the ten largest clones.

The rearrangement combines TRBV7-2 with TRBJ1-4, with TRBD1 as a weak D call on 6 bases. This TCR derives from a human donor in a cohort sampled during active COVID-19. The sequencing sample was made of peripheral blood. The CDR3 protein is CASSLGDKRRTNEKLFF. The bases are TGTGCCAGCAGCTTAGGGGACAAGAGGCGGACGAATGAAAAACTGTTTTTT.